Each of the 23 T cell receptor beta chains below was sequenced from the same sample in a study of blood T cell repertoires in COVID-19. The assay was immunoSEQ multiplex PCR, and TCRdb's table has in-frame clones only and misses some. The sample lists roughly 200,000 clones, about 91% occurring once. What was sequenced was peripheral blood. These receptors were taken from a woman between 25 and 40 years old with acute or convalescent COVID-19.

The rearrangement links TRBV10-3 to TRBJ2-7, with D possibly being TRBD2 (5 bases). Trimming pared 10 bases from V and 5 bases from J, leaving 15 bases between. This CDR3 spans 12 amino acids. CDR1 and CDR2 (germline): ENHRY, SYGVKD. This CDR3 is CATESGIDEQYF. For the CDR3, the DNA is TGTGCCACGGAATCGGGAATTGACGAGCAGTACTTC.

The gene calls are TRBV9 and TRBJ1-1; unclear D gene. Germline V lookup: CDR1 SGDLS, CDR2 YYNGEE. V lost 5 bases to trimming and J lost 7 bases, with 12 bases between them. The CDR3 has 12 residues. The CDR3 DNA sequence: TGTGCCAGCAGTAAACTCGGCGGTGAAGCTTTCTTT. Residues: CASSKLGGEAFF.

The chain recombines TRBV2 with TRBJ2-5, with a tentative D call TRBD1 (6 bases). V gave up 7 bases and J gave up 1 base, with 10 bases separating them. CDR1 is SNHLY and CDR2 is FYNNEI in the germline V gene. The CDR3 totals 13 residues. CDR3 sequence (DNA): TGTGCCAGCATCAGGGGATCCCAAGAGACCCAGTACTTC. Translated: CASIRGSQETQYF.

J is TRBJ2-3 and V is TRBV24-1, with 8 bases identical to TRBD1. Unmatched junction bases numbered 3, after V lost 4 bases and J lost 1 base. CDR3 length equals 15 residues. Germline CDR1 and CDR2: KGHDR and SFDVKD. CDR3 amino acids: CATSDPGQGTDTQYF. CDR3 bases: TGTGCCACCAGTGACCCGGGACAGGGCACAGATACGCAGTATTTT.

The rearrangement links TRBV5-1 to TRBJ2-1, with 7 bases lining up with TRBD1. Trimming cost V 7 bases and J 8 bases; bases outside gene matches: 9. CDR1 is SGHRS and CDR2 is YFSETQ in the germline V gene. CDR3 size: 13 residues. The CDR3 nucleotides are TGCGCCAGCCGACAGGGTCTCCACTATGAGCAGTTCTTC. Its protein is CASRQGLHYEQFF.

CDR3 sequence (DNA): TGTGCCAGCAGCCCACCCGAACAGGGCCCGATCCACTTT. Its protein is CASSPPEQGPIHF. The chain has TRBV7-9 and TRBJ1-6, with D possibly matching TRBD1 (6 bases). This CDR3 spans 13 amino acids. From germline, CDR1 is SEHNR and CDR2 FQNEAQ (reference sequence). V dropped 5 bases and J dropped 17 bases, with 19 bases sitting between them.

J is TRBJ2-1 and V is TRBV11-2; TRBD2 agrees at 7 bases. This CDR3 has 14 amino acids. Germline-derived CDR1 and CDR2 are SGHAT and FQNNGV. J was trimmed by 6 bases and V by 5 bases; bases with no gene match: 7. DNA of the CDR3: TGTGCCAGCAGCCTAAATGCGGGAGCCAATGAGCAGTTCTTC. It yields the protein CASSLNAGANEQFF.

This clone has a single count. This rearrangement joins TRBV7-8 to TRBJ2-1; 7 bases fit TRBD1. This CDR3 is built from 16 residues. V lost 6 bases, J lost 3 bases, and 11 bases stayed unmatched. Germline lookup yields CDR1 SGHVS and CDR2 FQNEAQ. The chain's CDR3 is CASSPRAGTDYNEQFF. The CDR3 DNA sequence: TGTGCCAGCAGTCCCCGGGCCGGGACAGACTACAATGAGCAGTTCTTC.

The chain has TRBV7-9 and TRBJ2-7; 10 bases fit TRBD1. V was clipped by 5 bases and J by 9 bases; unmatched bases: 10. The CDR3 extends over 14 amino acids. Germline CDR1 is SEHNR and CDR2 is FQNEAQ (reference sequence). The CDR3 DNA reads as TGTGCCAGCAGCCTTGGACAGGGGGAGGTCGGGCAGTACTTC. Its translation: CASSLGQGEVGQYF. The full variable domain, its missing parts supplied by reference TRBV7-9 and TRBJ2-7, is DTGVSQNPRHKITKRGQNVTFRCDPISEHNRLYWYRQTLGQGPEFLTYFQNEAQLEKSRLLSDRFSAERPKGSFSTLEIQRTEQGDSAMYLCASSLGQGEVGQYFGPGTRLTVT.

V is TRBV28 and J is TRBJ2-2; D possibly corresponds to TRBD2 (5 bases). CDR3 length equals 15 residues. With 6 bases removed from V and 3 bases from J, the gap between germline ends came to 14 bases. Looked up from germline, CDR1 is MDHEN and CDR2 is SYDVKM. The DNA of the CDR3 is TGTGCCAGCAGCTTAGAGGGAGCGTACACCGGGGAGCTGTTTTTT. This codes for CASSLEGAYTGELFF.

The chain links TRBV30 to TRBJ2-1; 9 nucleotides align to TRBD2. Per germline, CDR1 GTSNPN and CDR2 SVGIG (reference sequence). CDR3 length equals 16 residues. The V gene end was trimmed by 2 bases and the J gene end by 9 bases; junction bases not matched to a gene: 14. The CDR3 is CAWSSSGGRARFEQFF. The CDR3 nucleotides read TGTGCCTGGAGTTCCTCCGGCGGGAGGGCCAGGTTTGAGCAGTTCTTC.

This chain uses TRBV5-1 with TRBJ2-1; TRBD2 matches 11 bases. This CDR3 contains 16 residues. In germline, CDR1 is SGHRS, CDR2 YFSETQ. The V and J ends lost 1 base and 3 bases, in that order; junction bases with no gene match: 3. The CDR3 sequence is CASSLIAGGGYNEQFF. Here the CDR3 DNA reads TGCGCCAGCAGCTTGATAGCGGGAGGGGGCTACAATGAGCAGTTCTTC.

The CDR3 reads CASSVAPGRGEYF. CDR3 DNA sequence: TGTGCCAGCAGCGTAGCTCCCGGTCGGGGGGAGTATTTT. V gene TRBV9 combines with J gene TRBJ2-3; TRBD2 matches 7 bases. Trimming took 0 bases from V and 13 from J; bases not matched to a gene: 8. CDR1 is SGDLS, CDR2 YYNGEE, per germline. The CDR3 extends over 13 amino acids.

The chain employs TRBV7-2 and TRBJ1-2; D might be TRBD1 (6 bases). Germline CDR1 and CDR2: SGHTA and FQGNSA. The CDR3 is 14 amino acids. V lost 6 bases and J lost 0, with 11 bases in between. The CDR3 spells CASREQGTNYGYTF. CDR3 nucleotide sequence: TGTGCCAGCAGAGAACAGGGAACTAACTATGGCTACACCTTC. Drawing the rest from reference TRBV7-2 and TRBJ1-2, the complete variable domain is GAGVSQSPSNKVTEKGKDVELRCDPISGHTALYWYRQSLGQGLEFLIYFQGNSAPDKSGLPSDRFSAERTGGSVSTLTIQRTQQEDSAVYLCASREQGTNYGYTFGSGTRLTVV.

The chain recombines TRBV29-1 with TRBJ2-1; D uncertain. With 7 bases removed from V and 0 bases from J, the gap between germline ends came to 7 bases. The CDR3 covers 12 residues. Germline V gene sequence: CDR1 SQVTM, CDR2 ANQGSEA. CDR3 nucleotides: TGCAGCGCCCCTAGCTCCTACAATGAGCAGTTCTTC. Amino acid sequence: CSAPSSYNEQFF.

The chain combines TRBV19 with TRBJ2-6; the match to TRBD1 covers 7 bases. This CDR3 has 16 residues. V dropped 7 bases and J dropped 0; count of bases not matched to a gene: 6. CDR1 and CDR2 from the germline V gene are LNHDA and SQIVND (reference sequence). CDR3 coding DNA: TGTGCCAGTACCCCCAGGGGGAGCTCTGGGGCCAACGTCCTGACTTTC. As protein: CASTPRGSSGANVLTF. Full variable domain (remainder filled in from reference TRBV19 and TRBJ2-6): DGGITQSPKYLFRKEGQNVTLSCEQNLNHDAMYWYRQDPGQGLRLIYYSQIVNDFQKGDIAEGYSVSREKKESFPLTVTSAQKNPTAFYLCASTPRGSSGANVLTFGAGSRLTVL.

V is TRBV19 and J is TRBJ2-3, with D unresolved. CDR3 length: 12 amino acids. Germline CDR1 and CDR2: LNHDA and SQIVND (reference sequence). Trimming removed 5 bases at V and 4 bases at J, with 7 bases between. The CDR3 DNA follows: TGTGCCAGTAGTGCGCAATCAGATACGCAGTATTTT. This sequence encodes CASSAQSDTQYF.

This rearrangement joins TRBV9 to TRBJ2-2, with a possible D match to TRBD2 (5 bases). This CDR3 is built from 16 residues. Trimming stripped 0 bases from V and 2 bases from J, with 11 bases between. Germline CDR1 and CDR2: SGDLS and YYNGEE. The CDR3 nucleotides read TGTGCCAGCAGCGTAGCGCCTGGGAGAAACACCGGGGAGCTGTTTTTT. Its protein is CASSVAPGRNTGELFF.

This sequence joins TRBV5-1 and TRBJ1-1, with D perhaps matching TRBD1 (5 bases). The germline V gene encodes CDR1 SGHRS and CDR2 YFSETQ. V dropped 1 base and J dropped 3 bases, with 10 bases sitting between them. The CDR3 extends over 14 amino acids. The CDR3 DNA reads as TGCGCCAGCAGCTTGCAAGGGGTAGACACTGAAGCTTTCTTT. Amino acid sequence: CASSLQGVDTEAFF.

The CDR3 bases are TGTGCCAGCAGTCCAAGGACTAGCGGGAGAGGGGGGACCCAGTACTTC. This codes for CASSPRTSGRGGTQYF. V gene TRBV27 combines with J gene TRBJ2-5, with 13 bases aligning to TRBD2. V shed 5 bases and J 7 bases; nucleotides not matched to a gene: 10. The CDR3 covers 16 residues. CDR1 MNHEY and CDR2 SMNVEV come from the germline V gene (reference sequence).

This clone was counted once. This chain connects TRBV28 to TRBJ2-3, with TRBD2 matching over 15 bases. The ends lost 6 bases at V and 2 bases at J; junction bases unmatched: 18. This CDR3 region has 21 residues. Per the germline V gene, CDR1 is MDHEN and CDR2 is SYDVKM. CDR3 in DNA: TGTGCCAGCAGCTCCCTCCGTCCAAAAAGGACTAGCGGGAGGGTCACAGATACGCAGTATTTT. Translated: CASSSLRPKRTSGRVTDTQYF.

V and J are TRBV3-1 (or the pseudogene TRBV3-2) and TRBJ2-2; perhaps TRBD1 as D (6 bases). The germline gives CDR1 LGHDT, CDR2 YNNKEL (reference sequence). This CDR3 region has 14 residues. Trimming stripped 8 bases from V and 8 bases from J, with 18 bases between. Here the CDR3 reads CASQPGVAPGELFF. The CDR3, as DNA: TGTGCCAGCCAACCAGGGGTAGCCCCGGGGGAGCTGTTTTTT.

This chain uses TRBV6-5 with TRBJ2-7; D unclear. Germline values: CDR1 MNHEY, CDR2 SVGAGI. Deletions cut 5 bases from V and 3 bases from J, with 5 bases between. CDR3 size: 11 residues. The CDR3 nucleotides read TGTGCCAGCAGTAATCACTACGAGCAGTACTTC. Amino acid sequence: CASSNHYEQYF.